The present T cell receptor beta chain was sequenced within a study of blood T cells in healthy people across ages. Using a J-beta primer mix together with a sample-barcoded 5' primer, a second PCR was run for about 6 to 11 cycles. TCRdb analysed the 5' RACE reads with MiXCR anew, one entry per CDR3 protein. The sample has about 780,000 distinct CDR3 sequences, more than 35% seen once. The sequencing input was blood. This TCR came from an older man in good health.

CDR3: CASSEGGNSNTEAFF. The DNA of the CDR3 is TGTGCCAGCAGCGAGGGGGGAAATTCAAACACTGAAGCTTTCTTT. The V gene is TRBV28, the J gene TRBJ1-1; a possible D gene is TRBD1 (6 bases). Germline V gene data show CDR1 as MDHEN and CDR2 as SYDVKM. The length of the CDR3 is 15 residues. The V end was cut by 6 bases, the J end by 2 bases, with 16 bases between. Full variable domain (outside the CDR3, taken from reference TRBV28 and TRBJ1-1): DVKVTQSSRYLVKRTGEKVFLECVQDMDHENMFWYRQDPGLGLRLIYFSYDVKMKEKGDIPEGYSVSREKKERFSLILESASTNQTSMYLCASSEGGNSNTEAFFGQGTRLTVV.